This entry lists 26 T cell receptor beta chains sequenced from one sample in a study of long-term antiretroviral therapy in people with HIV. A v3.0 immunoSEQ assay was performed at survey level. Only in-frame clones appear in the TCRdb table, and some are missing; sequencing was by immunoSEQ multiplex PCR. Among 15,000 to 20,000 clones listed, 87% were seen once. Sequences were derived from unsorted PBMCs, sampled 2.1 years after starting antiretroviral therapy. These receptors were collected from a man aged 18 to 30 with HIV.

This chain joins TRBV5-6 and TRBJ1-3; the match to TRBD1 covers 9 bases. This CDR3 is built from 12 residues. The V and J ends lost 7 bases and 7 bases, in that order; junction bases with no gene match: 3. Germline CDR1 SGHDT, CDR2 YYEEEE. CDR3 in DNA: TGTGCCAGCGGCACAGGGGGCAACACCATATATTTT. It codes for CASGTGGNTIYF.

The chain has TRBV7-9 and TRBJ1-6, with 7 bases fitting TRBD1. The CDR3 has 17 residues. The J segment lost 5 bases and the V segment lost 5 bases, leaving 12 bases of the junction unmatched. Germline CDR1 and CDR2: SEHNR and FQNEAQ (reference sequence). The chain's CDR3 is CASSVGTAATNNSPLHF. CDR3 DNA sequence: TGTGCCAGCAGCGTCGGGACAGCGGCTACAAATAATTCACCCCTCCACTTT.

This chain uses TRBV19 with TRBJ1-5; D is possibly TRBD1 (5 bases). V gave up 6 bases and J gave up 2 bases, with 14 bases separating them. Germline CDR1 is LNHDA and CDR2 is SQIVND (reference sequence). The CDR3 totals 15 residues. CDR3 bases: TGTGCCAGTAGATCCCGAGGGGAAGGCAATCAGCCCCAGCATTTT. Translated, it gives CASRSRGEGNQPQHF.

CDR3 DNA sequence: TGCGCCAGCAGCTTAAACAACCGGGATTTGGATGAAAAACTGTTTTTT. Translation: CASSLNNRDLDEKLFF. The chain uses TRBV5-1 and TRBJ1-4; no clear D gene. The V gene's germline CDR1 is SGHRS and CDR2 YFSETQ. V lost 2 bases, J lost 6 bases, and 17 bases lay in between. This CDR3 has 16 amino acids. Together with reference TRBV5-1 and TRBJ1-4, the CDR3 gives the full variable domain: KAGVTQTPRYLIKTRGQQVTLSCSPISGHRSVSWYQQTPGQGLQFLFEYFSETQRNKGNFPGRFSGRQFSNSRSEMNVSTLELGDSALYLCASSLNNRDLDEKLFFGSGTQLSVL.

The chain employs TRBV29-1 and TRBJ2-7, with 13 nucleotides matching TRBD2. In germline, CDR1 is SQVTM, CDR2 ANQGSEA. The CDR3 extends over 13 amino acids. Trimming removed 6 bases from V and 6 bases from J; junction bases left unmatched: 5. CDR3 DNA: TGCAGCGTCAGGACTAGCGGGAGCGGCGAGCAGTACTTC. Translated: CSVRTSGSGEQYF.

The chain combines TRBV5-8 with TRBJ1-2, with D possibly matching TRBD1 (5 bases). CDR1 is SGHTS, CDR2 YDEGEE, per germline. This CDR3 comprises 14 residues. V lost 3 bases and J lost 4, with 13 bases in between. The CDR3 DNA follows: TGTGCCAGCAGCTCGTTCCGGGACTTCTATGGCTACACCTTC. This sequence encodes CASSSFRDFYGYTF.

The J gene is TRBJ2-1, the V gene TRBV7-9; TRBD1 might be the D (6 bases). Between the trimmed V and J ends, which lost 5 bases and 7 bases, there was a span of 12 bases. This CDR3 spans 13 amino acids. Germline assignment: CDR1 SEHNR and CDR2 FQNEAQ (reference sequence). CDR3 DNA sequence: TGTGCCAGCAGCCCTTCCGGGACAAATGAGCAGTTCTTC. Amino acid sequence: CASSPSGTNEQFF.

V and J are TRBV13 and TRBJ1-3; tentatively, D is TRBD1 (6 bases). CDR3 size: 17 residues. The germline gives CDR1 PRHDT, CDR2 FYEKMQ (reference sequence). Deletions cut 0 bases from V and 2 bases from J, with 14 bases between. CDR3 in amino acids: CASSLGLGANTGNTIYF. The CDR3 nucleotides are TGTGCCAGCAGCTTAGGCCTGGGGGCCAATACTGGAAACACCATATATTTT.

The chain carries TRBV27 and TRBJ1-5; D unclear. CDR1 is MNHEY and CDR2 is SMNVEV in the germline V gene (reference sequence). This CDR3 spans 14 amino acids. V gave up 2 bases and J gave up 9 bases, with 14 bases separating them. The CDR3 DNA follows: TGTGCCAGCAGTTTAGTGCAGAGTATAGGGCCCCAGCATTTT. It is translated as CASSLVQSIGPQHF.

The chain links TRBV6-1 to TRBJ1-5; D possibly corresponds to TRBD1 (5 bases). Per the germline V gene, CDR1 is MNHNS and CDR2 is SASEGT. Trimming shortened V by 8 bases and J by 6 bases, and 14 bases separated the two germline ends. CDR3 length: 13 amino acids. Here the CDR3 DNA reads TGTGCCAGCGCAGGCAGGGTGACTCAGCCCCAGCATTTT. It encodes CASAGRVTQPQHF.

This clone was recorded a few times. J is TRBJ2-3 and V is TRBV6-6, with D unclear. The CDR3 runs 12 residues. Per the germline V gene, CDR1 is MNHNY and CDR2 is SVGAGI (reference sequence). Trimming pared 2 bases from V and 6 bases from J, leaving 6 bases between. Written as DNA, the CDR3 is TGTGCCAGCAGTTACGGGCCGGATACGCAGTATTTT. It yields the protein CASSYGPDTQYF.

This clone was detected once. The chain links TRBV2 to TRBJ1-1; D is uncertain. There are 14 residues in the CDR3. The V and J ends lost 1 base and 0 bases respectively, with 6 bases between them. CDR1 SNHLY and CDR2 FYNNEI come from the germline V gene. The CDR3 nucleotides read TGTGCCAGCAGTGAAGAACAGCTGAACACTGAAGCTTTCTTT. As protein: CASSEEQLNTEAFF.

The rearrangement links TRBV4-1 to TRBJ2-3; D not certain. The CDR3 sequence is 14 residues long. Trimming shortened V by 3 bases and J by 3 bases, and 10 bases separated the two germline ends. Germline V gene lookup returns CDR1 MGHRA and CDR2 YSYEKL. Here the CDR3 reads CASSHQGRTDTQYF. CDR3 sequence (DNA): TGCGCCAGCAGCCACCAAGGACGTACAGATACGCAGTATTTT.

The V and J genes are TRBV16 and TRBJ2-7; D is unresolved. The V gene's germline CDR1 is KGHSY and CDR2 FQNENV. Trimming took off 1 base at V and 2 bases at J, with 9 bases between the two ends. The CDR3 covers 14 residues. CDR3 nucleotides: TGTGCCAGCAGCCAATTGAGCGAAACCTACGAGCAGTACTTC. This codes for CASSQLSETYEQYF.

The chain links TRBV7-9 to TRBJ1-5; weak D call: TRBD1 (6 bases). CDR1 SEHNR and CDR2 FQNEAQ come from the germline V gene (reference sequence). The CDR3 sequence is 17 residues long. V gave up 1 base and J gave up 2 bases, with 15 bases separating them. The CDR3 here is CASSLGQTGKGNQPQHF. As DNA, the CDR3 is TGTGCCAGCAGCTTAGGTCAGACAGGAAAAGGCAATCAGCCCCAGCATTTT.

V is TRBV11-1 and J is TRBJ2-7; TRBD1 matches at 8 bases. Germline V gene lookup returns CDR1 SGHAT and CDR2 FQDESV (reference sequence). J was trimmed by 2 bases and V by 6 bases; bases with no gene match: 6. The CDR3 extends over 14 amino acids. This CDR3 reads CASSPRDRTYEQYF. The CDR3 region has the DNA TGTGCCAGCAGTCCCCGGGACAGGACCTACGAGCAGTACTTC.

The chain combines TRBV19 with TRBJ2-1; D is undetermined. Trimming cost V 1 base and J 5 bases, with 6 bases left between them. There are 13 residues in the CDR3. CDR1 is LNHDA and CDR2 is SQIVND in the germline V gene (reference sequence). The CDR3 DNA follows: TGTGCCAGTAGTATAGGACAAAACAATGAGCAGTTCTTC. It yields the protein CASSIGQNNEQFF. Together with reference TRBV19 and TRBJ2-1, the CDR3 gives the full variable domain: DGGITQSPKYLFRKEGQNVTLSCEQNLNHDAMYWYRQDPGQGLRLIYYSQIVNDFQKGDIAEGYSVSREKKESFPLTVTSAQKNPTAFYLCASSIGQNNEQFFGPGTRLTVL.

The CDR3, as DNA: TGTGCCAGCAGTTACTCGGGGGGGAAGGCTGAAGCTTTCTTT. Protein sequence: CASSYSGGKAEAFF. J is TRBJ1-1 and V is TRBV6-5; tentatively, D is TRBD1 (5 bases). Germline V gene sequence: CDR1 MNHEY, CDR2 SVGAGI. This CDR3 comprises 14 residues. V was shortened by 0 bases and J by 6 bases, with 11 bases between the two germline ends.

The rearrangement joins TRBV7-2 to TRBJ2-7; D is possibly TRBD2 (5 bases). With 1 base removed from V and 1 base from J, the gap between germline ends came to 11 bases. Germline assignment: CDR1 SGHTA and CDR2 FQGNSA. CDR3 length: 15 residues. The CDR3 DNA follows: TGTGCCAGCAGCTTAGGACGCGGGCCTTCCTACGAGCAGTACTTC. This codes for CASSLGRGPSYEQYF.

V is TRBV11-3 and J is TRBJ2-7; the D gene is possibly TRBD2 (5 bases). CDR1 is SGHNT and CDR2 is YENEEA in the germline V gene. This CDR3 has 14 residues. Trimming pared 5 bases from V and 6 bases from J, leaving 17 bases between. The CDR3 coding sequence is TGTGCCAGCAGCCTAGGCGGGCCCGCCGGCGAGCAGTACTTC. This encodes CASSLGGPAGEQYF.

The chain carries TRBV7-9 and TRBJ2-7; tentative D call: TRBD2 (5 bases). Between the trimmed V and J ends, which lost 0 bases and 2 bases, there was a span of 11 bases. Germline V lookup: CDR1 SEHNR, CDR2 FQNEAQ (reference sequence). The CDR3 has 15 residues. The CDR3 is CASSLAPGNPYEQYF. DNA for the CDR3: TGTGCCAGCAGCTTAGCGCCCGGGAACCCCTACGAGCAGTACTTC.

DNA of the CDR3: TGTGCCAGCACCGACGGAAGTCGGACTGAAGCTTTCTTT. This codes for CASTDGSRTEAFF. The V gene is TRBV7-9, the J gene TRBJ1-1, with D uncertain. V lost 7 bases, J lost 5 bases, and 14 bases lay in between. Germline CDR1 reads SEHNR; CDR2 reads FQNEAQ (reference sequence). The CDR3 runs 13 residues.

This clone has just a few counts. The chain recombines TRBV7-6 with TRBJ2-1; D uncertain. Germline assignment: CDR1 SGHVS and CDR2 FNYEAQ. With 1 base removed from V and 5 bases from J, the gap between germline ends came to 6 bases. The CDR3 consists of 13 residues. The CDR3 reads CASSLGANNEQFF. The CDR3 bases are TGTGCCAGCAGCTTAGGAGCGAACAATGAGCAGTTCTTC.

The chain is built from TRBV27 and TRBJ1-2; the D gene is possibly TRBD1 (5 bases). CDR1 and CDR2 from the germline V gene are MNHEY and SMNVEV (reference sequence). V was clipped by 1 base and J by 4 bases, with 13 bases between them. The CDR3 loop spans 15 amino acids. CDR3 in amino acids: CASSLYQGQTYGYTF. CDR3 DNA sequence: TGTGCCAGCAGTTTATATCAGGGTCAGACCTATGGCTACACCTTC.

The CDR3 sequence is CASSDGSYEQYF. The DNA for the CDR3 is TGTGCCAGCAGTGACGGGTCCTACGAGCAGTACTTC. This chain connects TRBV2 to TRBJ2-7, with unresolved D. This CDR3 region has 12 residues. Germline CDR1 is SNHLY and CDR2 is FYNNEI. V was clipped by 3 bases and J by 1 base, with 4 bases between them. Filled out from reference TRBV2 and TRBJ2-7, the complete variable domain reads EPEVTQTPSHQVTQMGQEVILRCVPISNHLYFYWYRQILGQKVEFLVSFYNNEISEKSEIFDDQFSVERPDGSNFTLKIRSTKLEDSAMYFCASSDGSYEQYFGPGTRLTVT.

J is TRBJ2-7 and V is TRBV27; 9 bases agree with TRBD2. With 3 bases clipped from V and 4 bases from J, the junction kept 4 bases outside the gene matches. Germline CDR1 MNHEY, CDR2 SMNVEV (reference sequence). The CDR3 extends over 14 amino acids. CDR3 protein: CASSFSGGPYEQYF. The DNA of the CDR3 is TGTGCCAGCAGTTTTAGCGGGGGCCCTTACGAGCAGTACTTC.